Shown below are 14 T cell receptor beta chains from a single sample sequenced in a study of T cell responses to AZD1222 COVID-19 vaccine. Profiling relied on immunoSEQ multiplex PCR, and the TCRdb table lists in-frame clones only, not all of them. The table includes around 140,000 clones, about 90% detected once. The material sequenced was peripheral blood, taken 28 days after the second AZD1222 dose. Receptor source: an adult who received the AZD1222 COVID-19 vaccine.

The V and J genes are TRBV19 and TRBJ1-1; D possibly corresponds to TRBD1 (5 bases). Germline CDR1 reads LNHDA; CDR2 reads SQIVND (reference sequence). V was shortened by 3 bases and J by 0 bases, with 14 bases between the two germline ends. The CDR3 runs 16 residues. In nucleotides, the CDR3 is TGTGCCAGTAGTATTGTAGGAGGGGCTATGAACACTGAAGCTTTCTTT. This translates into CASSIVGGAMNTEAFF.

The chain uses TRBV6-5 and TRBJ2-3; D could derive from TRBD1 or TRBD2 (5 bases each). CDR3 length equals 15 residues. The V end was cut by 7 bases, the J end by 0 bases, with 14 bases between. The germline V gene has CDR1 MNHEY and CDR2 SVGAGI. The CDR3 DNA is TGTGCCAGCAACCCGACGGGGCTGAGCACAGATACGCAGTATTTT. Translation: CASNPTGLSTDTQYF.

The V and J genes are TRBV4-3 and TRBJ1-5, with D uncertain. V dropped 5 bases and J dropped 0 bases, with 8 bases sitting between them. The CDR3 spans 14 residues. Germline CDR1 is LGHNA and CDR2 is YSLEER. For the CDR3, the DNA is TGCGCCAGCAGCGTCGACTATAGCAATCAGCCCCAGCATTTT. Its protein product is CASSVDYSNQPQHF.

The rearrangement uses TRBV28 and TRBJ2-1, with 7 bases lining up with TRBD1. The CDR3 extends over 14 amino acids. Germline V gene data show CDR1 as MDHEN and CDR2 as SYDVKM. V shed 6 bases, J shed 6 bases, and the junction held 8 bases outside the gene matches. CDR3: CASRRGGSANEQFF. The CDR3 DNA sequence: TGTGCCAGCAGGCGAGGGGGCTCCGCCAATGAGCAGTTCTTC.

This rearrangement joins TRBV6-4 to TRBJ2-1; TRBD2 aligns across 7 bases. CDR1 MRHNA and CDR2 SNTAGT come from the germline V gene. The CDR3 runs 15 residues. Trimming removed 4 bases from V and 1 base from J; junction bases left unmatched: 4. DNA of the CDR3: TGTGCCAGCAGTGCCGGGACTAAATCCTACAATGAGCAGTTCTTC. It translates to CASSAGTKSYNEQFF.

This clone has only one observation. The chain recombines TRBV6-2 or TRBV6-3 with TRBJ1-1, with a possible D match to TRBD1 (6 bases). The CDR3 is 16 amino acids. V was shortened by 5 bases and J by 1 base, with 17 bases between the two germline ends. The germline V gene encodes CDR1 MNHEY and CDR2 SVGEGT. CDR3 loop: CASSNHAGGPNTEAFF. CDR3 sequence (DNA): TGTGCCAGCAGTAACCACGCGGGGGGGCCGAACACTGAAGCTTTCTTT.

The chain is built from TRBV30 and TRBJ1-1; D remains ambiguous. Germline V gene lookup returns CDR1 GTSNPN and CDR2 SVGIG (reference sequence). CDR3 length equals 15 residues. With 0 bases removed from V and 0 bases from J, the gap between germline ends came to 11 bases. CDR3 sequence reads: CAWSVPSSLNTEAFF. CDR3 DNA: TGTGCCTGGAGTGTACCGTCAAGCTTGAACACTGAAGCTTTCTTT.

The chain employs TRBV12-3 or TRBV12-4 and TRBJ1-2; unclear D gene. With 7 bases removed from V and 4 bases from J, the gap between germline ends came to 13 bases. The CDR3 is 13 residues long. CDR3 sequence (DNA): TGTGCCAGCACCTTGTCGGGAAGCTATGGCTACACCTTC. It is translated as CASTLSGSYGYTF.

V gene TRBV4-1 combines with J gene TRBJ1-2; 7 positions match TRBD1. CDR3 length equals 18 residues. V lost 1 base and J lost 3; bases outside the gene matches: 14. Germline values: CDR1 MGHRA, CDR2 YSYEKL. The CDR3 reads CASSQVGARGGQDYGYTF. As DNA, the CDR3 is TGCGCCAGCAGCCAAGTAGGTGCCCGAGGGGGCCAGGACTATGGCTACACCTTC.

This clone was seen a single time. The CDR3 DNA follows: TGTGCCAGCAGCGCGACCGGGACCTTGGAGGGTGGCTACACCTTC. Protein sequence: CASSATGTLEGGYTF. The gene calls are TRBV9 and TRBJ1-2; D might be TRBD1 (5 bases). Germline CDR1 and CDR2: SGDLS and YYNGEE. This CDR3 contains 15 residues. The V and J ends lost 3 bases and 7 bases respectively, with 19 bases between them.

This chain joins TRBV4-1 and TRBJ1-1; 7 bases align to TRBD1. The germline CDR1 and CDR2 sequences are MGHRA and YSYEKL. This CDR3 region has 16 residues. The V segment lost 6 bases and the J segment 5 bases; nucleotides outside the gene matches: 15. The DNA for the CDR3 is TGCGCCAGCAGGAAAGATGGCCGACAGGGTCAGACTGAAGCTTTCTTT. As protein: CASRKDGRQGQTEAFF.

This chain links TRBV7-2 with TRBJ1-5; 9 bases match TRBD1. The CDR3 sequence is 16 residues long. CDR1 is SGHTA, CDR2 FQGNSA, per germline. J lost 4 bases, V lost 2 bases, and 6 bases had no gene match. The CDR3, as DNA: TGTGCCAGCAGCTTAATTCCGGGACAGGGTAATCAGCCCCAGCATTTT. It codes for CASSLIPGQGNQPQHF. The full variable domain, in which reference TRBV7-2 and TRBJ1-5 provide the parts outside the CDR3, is GAGVSQSPSNKVTEKGKDVELRCDPISGHTALYWYRQSLGQGLEFLIYFQGNSAPDKSGLPSDRFSAERTGGSVSTLTIQRTQQEDSAVYLCASSLIPGQGNQPQHFGDGTRLSIL.

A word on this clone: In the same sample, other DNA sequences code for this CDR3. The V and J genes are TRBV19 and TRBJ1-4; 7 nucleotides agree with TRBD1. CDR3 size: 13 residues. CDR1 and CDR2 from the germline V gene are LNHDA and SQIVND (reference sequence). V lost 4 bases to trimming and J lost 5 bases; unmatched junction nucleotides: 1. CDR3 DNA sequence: TGTGCCAGTAGTAGGGACAGCAATGAAAAACTGTTTTTT. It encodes CASSRDSNEKLFF.

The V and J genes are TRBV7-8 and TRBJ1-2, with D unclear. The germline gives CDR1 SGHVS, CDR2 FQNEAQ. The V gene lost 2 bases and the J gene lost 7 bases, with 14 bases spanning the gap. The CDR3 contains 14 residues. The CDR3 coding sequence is TGTGCCAGCAGCTTAAGGCTGGGTGATAGTGGCTACACCTTC. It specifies CASSLRLGDSGYTF.